The sequence of this T cell receptor (beta chain) was determined in a study of immune evolution from preneoplasia to lung adenocarcinoma. H&E slides confirmed each diagnosis, reviewed by two pathologists independently. Method: immunoSEQ multiplex PCR; TCRdb's copy keeps in-frame clones and lacks some. Of under 7,500 clones detected, approximately 76% appear once; the ten largest clones hold around 12%. The trim removed 4 bases at V and 8 bases at J, leaving 17 bases unmatched. Germline lookup yields CDR1 SGDLS and CDR2 YYNGEE. The CDR3 consists of 16 residues. Sequenced input: FFPE minimally invasive lung adenocarcinoma tissue. The TCR was taken from a person aged 70 to 79 with lung adenocarcinoma. This chain links TRBV9 with TRBJ1-2; 7 bases align to TRBD1. The CDR3 here is CASSKRETGFGYGYTF. Written as DNA, the CDR3 is TGTGCCAGCAGCAAACGGGAGACAGGGTTCGGATACGGCTACACCTTC.